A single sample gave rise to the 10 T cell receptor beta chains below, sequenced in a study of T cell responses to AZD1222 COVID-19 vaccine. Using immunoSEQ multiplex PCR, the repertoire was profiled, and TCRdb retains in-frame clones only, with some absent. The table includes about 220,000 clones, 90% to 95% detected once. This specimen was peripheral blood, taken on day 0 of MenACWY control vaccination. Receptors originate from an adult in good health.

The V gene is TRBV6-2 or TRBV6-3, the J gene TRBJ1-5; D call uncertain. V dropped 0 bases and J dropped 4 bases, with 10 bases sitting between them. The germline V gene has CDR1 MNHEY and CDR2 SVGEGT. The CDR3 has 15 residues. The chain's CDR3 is CASSYSRGRNQPQHF. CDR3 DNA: TGTGCCAGCAGTTACTCGAGAGGGAGGAATCAGCCCCAGCATTTT.

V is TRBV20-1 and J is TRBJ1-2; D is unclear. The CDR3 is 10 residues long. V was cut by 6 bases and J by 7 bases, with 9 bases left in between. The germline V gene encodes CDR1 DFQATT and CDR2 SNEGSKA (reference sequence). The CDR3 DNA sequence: TGCAGTGCCCCGGTGGCTGGCTACACCTTC. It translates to CSAPVAGYTF.

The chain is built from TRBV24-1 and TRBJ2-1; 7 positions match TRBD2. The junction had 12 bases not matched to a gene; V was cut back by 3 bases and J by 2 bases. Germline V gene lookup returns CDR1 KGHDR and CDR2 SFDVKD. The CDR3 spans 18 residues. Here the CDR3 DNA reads TGTGCCACCAGTGATGCGAACCCCGGACTAGGGGCCTACAATGAGCAGTTCTTC. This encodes CATSDANPGLGAYNEQFF.

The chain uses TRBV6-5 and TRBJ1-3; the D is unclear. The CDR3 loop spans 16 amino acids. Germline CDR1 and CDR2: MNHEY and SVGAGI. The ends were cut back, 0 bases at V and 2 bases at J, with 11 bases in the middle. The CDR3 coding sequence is TGTGCCAGCAGTTACTCGTGGCGGGGAACTGGAAACACCATATATTTT. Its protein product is CASSYSWRGTGNTIYF.

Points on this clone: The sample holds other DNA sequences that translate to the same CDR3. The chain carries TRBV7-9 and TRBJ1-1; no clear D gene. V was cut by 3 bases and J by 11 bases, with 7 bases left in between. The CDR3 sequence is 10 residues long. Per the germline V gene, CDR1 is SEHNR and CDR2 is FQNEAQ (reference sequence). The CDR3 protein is CASSFREAFF. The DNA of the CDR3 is TGTGCCAGCAGCTTTAGAGAGGCTTTCTTT.

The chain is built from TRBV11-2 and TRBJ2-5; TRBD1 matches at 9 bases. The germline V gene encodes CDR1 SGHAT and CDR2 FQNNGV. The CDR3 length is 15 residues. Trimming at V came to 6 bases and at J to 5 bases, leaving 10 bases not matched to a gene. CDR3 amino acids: CASRPGQGFRETQYF. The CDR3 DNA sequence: TGTGCCAGCAGGCCGGGACAGGGCTTCCGGGAGACCCAGTACTTC.

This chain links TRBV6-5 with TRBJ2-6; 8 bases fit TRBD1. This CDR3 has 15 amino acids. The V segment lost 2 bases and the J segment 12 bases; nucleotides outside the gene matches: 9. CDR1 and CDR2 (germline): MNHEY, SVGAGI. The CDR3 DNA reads TGTGCCAGCAGTTACCCCGGACAGGGTAAGAGCGTCCTGACTTTC. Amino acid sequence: CASSYPGQGKSVLTF.

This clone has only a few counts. CDR3 nucleotides: TGCAGCGTAACAGGAGGGAGCAATCAGCCCCAGCATTTT. This gives the protein CSVTGGSNQPQHF. The chain links TRBV29-1 to TRBJ1-5, with D tentatively TRBD1 (5 bases). The CDR3 runs to 13 residues. From germline, CDR1 is SQVTM and CDR2 ANQGSEA. Trimming left V 6 bases short and J 1 base short, with 10 bases between.

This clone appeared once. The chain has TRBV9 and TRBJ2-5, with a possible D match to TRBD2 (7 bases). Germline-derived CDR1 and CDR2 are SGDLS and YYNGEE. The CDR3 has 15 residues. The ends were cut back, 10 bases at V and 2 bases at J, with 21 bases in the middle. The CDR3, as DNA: TGTGCCTCTTCGTTGGGCGGGGGCCAACAAGAGACCCAGTACTTC. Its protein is CASSLGGGQQETQYF.

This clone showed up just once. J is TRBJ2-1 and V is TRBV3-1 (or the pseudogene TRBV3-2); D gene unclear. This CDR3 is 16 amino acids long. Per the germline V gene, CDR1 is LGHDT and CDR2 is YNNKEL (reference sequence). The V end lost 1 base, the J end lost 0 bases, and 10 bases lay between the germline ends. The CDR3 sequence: CASSQGFTGSYNEQFF. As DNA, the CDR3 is TGTGCCAGCAGCCAAGGTTTCACGGGCTCCTACAATGAGCAGTTCTTC.